This T cell receptor (beta chain) is from a study of read filtering for tumor transcriptome and immune sequencing. Regarding the study as a whole: IR-seq and RNA-seq agreed better without single-read clonotypes. This fraction held mixed bone marrow immune cells after CD138-negative sorting.

The CDR3 runs 16 residues. V was pared by 1 base and J by 4 bases, with 0 bases of the junction left unmatched. Looked up from germline, CDR1 is SGHTA and CDR2 is FQGNSA. This clonotype came up many times. The antigen is unknown. This library used 300 to 450 ng RNA and molecular barcoded adaptors spanning alpha/delta and beta/gamma chains. MiXCR was run by TCRdb on the reads, yielding one entry per CDR3 protein. There are about 37,000 distinct CDR3 sequences in the sample; approximately 13% occur only once, and less than 45% lies in the top ten. The chain is built from TRBV7-2 and TRBJ2-1; 14 nucleotides match TRBD2. The sequencing input was a population of CD138-negative cells sorted from bone marrow. The receptor was isolated from a donor aged 40 or over with multiple myeloma. The CDR3 sequence: CASSLGLAGGYNEQFF. For the CDR3, the DNA is TGTGCCAGCAGCTTAGGACTAGCGGGAGGGTACAATGAGCAGTTCTTC.